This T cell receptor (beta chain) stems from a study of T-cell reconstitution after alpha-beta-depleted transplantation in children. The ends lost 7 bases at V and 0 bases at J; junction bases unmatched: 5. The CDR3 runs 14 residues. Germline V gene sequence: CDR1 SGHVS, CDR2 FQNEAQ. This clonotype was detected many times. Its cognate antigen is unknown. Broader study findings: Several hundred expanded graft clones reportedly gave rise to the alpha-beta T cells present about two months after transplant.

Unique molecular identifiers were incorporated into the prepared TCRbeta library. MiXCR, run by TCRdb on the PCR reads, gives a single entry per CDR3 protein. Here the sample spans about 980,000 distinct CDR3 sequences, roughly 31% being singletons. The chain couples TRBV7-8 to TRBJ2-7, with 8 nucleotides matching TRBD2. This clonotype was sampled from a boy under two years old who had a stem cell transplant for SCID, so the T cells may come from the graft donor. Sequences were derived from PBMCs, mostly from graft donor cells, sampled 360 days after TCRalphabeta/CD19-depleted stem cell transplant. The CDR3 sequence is CASTRGGRSYEQYF. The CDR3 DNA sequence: TGTGCCAGCACCCGGGGGGGCCGCTCCTACGAGCAGTACTTC.